Listed below are T cell receptor beta chains from one sample, sequenced in a study of blood T cell repertoires in COVID-19. Only in-frame clones appear in the TCRdb table, and some are missing; sequencing was by immunoSEQ multiplex PCR. The profile covers some 110,000 clones, with 80% to 90% appearing a single time and roughly 8% taken by the ten largest. Sequencing was done on a sample of peripheral blood. The receptor set was obtained from a man aged 65-85 years who had recovered from COVID-19. The CDR3 runs from the conserved cysteine through the conserved F or W. The D gene is left open where the match is weak. Clone size is shown for a subset of rows, as once, few, many or a class of expanded clone.

size,length,D,J,V,CDR3,DNA
.,14,TRBD1,TRBJ2-5,TRBV7-2,CASSPTKGAETQYF,TGTGCCAGCAGCCCGACCAAGGGGGCAGAGACCCAGTACTTC
once,17,TRBD1,TRBJ2-2,TRBV5-1,CASSSRWTGTNTGELFF,TGCGCCAGCAGCTCGAGATGGACAGGGACGAACACCGGGGAGCTGTTTTTT
.,20,.,TRBJ1-6,TRBV5-1,CASSLSWQGTRSSYNSPLHF,TGCGCCAGCAGCTTGTCTTGGCAGGGGACCAGGAGCTCCTATAATTCACCCCTCCACTTT
.,18,TRBD2,TRBJ2-1,TRBV24-1,CATSDSIQTRTGGNEQFF,TGTGCCACCAGTGATTCGATTCAGACACGGACGGGGGGAAATGAGCAGTTCTTC
.,14,TRBD1,TRBJ1-1,TRBV5-1,CASSRDRRNTEAFF,TGCGCCAGCAGCCGGGACAGGCGGAACACTGAAGCTTTCTTT
.,18,.,TRBJ1-5,TRBV7-7,CASSLEYGVGRENQPQHF,TGTGCCAGCAGCTTAGAATACGGCGTGGGCAGGGAAAATCAGCCCCAGCATTTT
few,14,TRBD2,TRBJ2-3,TRBV4-2,CASSQVAGGYTQYF,TGTGCCAGCAGCCAAGTCGCGGGGGGATATACGCAGTATTTT
.,15,.,TRBJ2-3,TRBV5-1,CASSLARGSADTQYF,TGCGCCAGCAGCTTGGCTCGGGGTTCCGCAGATACGCAGTATTTT
.,16,TRBD1,TRBJ1-4,TRBV28,CASSPGQGSANEKLFF,TGTGCCAGCAGTCCGGGACAGGGATCGGCTAATGAAAAACTGTTTTTT
.,15,.,TRBJ2-7,TRBV4-1,CASSLGVWGFNEQYF,TGCGCCAGCAGCCTTGGTGTGTGGGGCTTCAACGAGCAGTACTTC
.,16,.,TRBJ2-6,TRBV30,CAWSVTRSSGANVLTF,TGTGCCTGGAGCGTTACAAGGAGCTCTGGGGCCAACGTCCTGACTTTC
.,16,TRBD1,TRBJ1-4,TRBV30,CAWSGGQGAFGEKLFF,TGTGCCTGGAGTGGGGGGCAGGGGGCGTTTGGTGAAAAACTGTTTTTT
.,16,TRBD1,TRBJ2-1,TRBV7-8,CASSFSAGTGYNEQFF,TGTGCCAGCAGCTTTTCGGCCGGGACAGGCTACAATGAGCAGTTCTTC
once,14,TRBD2,TRBJ2-3,TRBV28,CASRPAGGQDTQYF,TGTGCCAGCAGACCAGCGGGGGGGCAAGATACGCAGTATTTT
.,13,TRBD1,TRBJ2-7,TRBV5-4,CASSFQGVYEQYF,TGTGCCAGCAGCTTTCAGGGGGTTTACGAGCAGTACTTC
.,15,.,TRBJ2-1,TRBV6-5,CASRYGGRSSREQFF,TGTGCCAGCAGGTACGGCGGGCGTTCCTCCAGGGAGCAGTTCTTC
.,12,.,TRBJ1-2,TRBV28,CAGGARNYGYTF,TGTGCCGGGGGGGCGAGGAACTATGGCTACACCTTC
.,13,TRBD1,TRBJ1-1,TRBV29-1,CSAQGQINTEAFF,TGCAGCGCCCAGGGACAGATTAACACTGAAGCTTTCTTT
.,16,TRBD2,TRBJ2-7,TRBV5-6,CASSFVLAGVGNEQYF,TGTGCCAGCAGCTTTGTTCTAGCGGGAGTCGGGAACGAGCAGTACTTC
.,15,.,TRBJ1-2,TRBV27,CASSLGQGGSWTYTF,TGTGCCAGCAGTCTCGGACAAGGGGGAAGTTGGACCTACACCTTC
few,16,TRBD1,TRBJ1-5,TRBV15,CATSRGGTGSLQPQHF,TGTGCCACCAGCAGAGGCGGGACAGGGAGCTTACAGCCCCAGCATTTT
.,13,.,TRBJ2-5,TRBV9,CASSGPQEETQYF,TGTGCCAGCAGCGGCCCCCAGGAAGAGACCCAGTACTTC
.,13,TRBD1,TRBJ1-2,TRBV5-4,CASSATGGNGYTF,TGTGCCAGCAGCGCGACAGGGGGCAATGGCTACACCTTC
.,13,TRBD1,TRBJ1-2,TRBV7-3,CASSRQGGGGYTF,TGTGCCAGCAGTCGACAGGGGGGAGGTGGCTACACCTTC
few,13,TRBD2,TRBJ2-7,TRBV28,CASRGGPRYEQYF,TGTGCCAGCAGGGGAGGGCCGAGGTACGAGCAGTACTTC
.,16,.,TRBJ1-4,TRBV5-3,CARSPLPTEYNEKLFF,TGTGCCAGAAGCCCCCTCCCTACAGAGTATAATGAAAAACTGTTTTTT
.,13,.,TRBJ1-1,TRBV5-5,CASSYRRTVEAFF,TGTGCCAGCAGCTATCGAAGGACTGTCGAAGCTTTCTTT
once,13,.,TRBJ2-7,TRBV5-1,CASSLHSTYEQYF,TGCGCCAGCAGCTTGCACAGTACCTACGAGCAGTACTTC
few,11,.,TRBJ1-1,TRBV24-1,CATQRGIEAFF,TGTGCCACCCAAAGAGGGATTGAAGCTTTCTTT
.,13,.,TRBJ1-6,TRBV11-2,CASSLGGNSPLHF,TGTGCCAGCAGCTTAGGAGGTAATTCACCCCTCCACTTT
.,15,TRBD1,TRBJ1-2,TRBV7-2,CASSLEGTESYGYTF,TGTGCCAGCAGCTTAGAAGGGACAGAGTCCTATGGCTACACCTTC
.,18,TRBD2,TRBJ2-1,TRBV4-3,CASSQESGRASGYNEQFF,TGCGCCAGCAGCCAAGAAAGCGGGAGGGCCTCAGGGTACAATGAGCAGTTCTTC
.,13,.,TRBJ1-1,TRBV28,CAASLSLNTEAFF,TGTGCCGCGTCCCTATCGTTGAACACTGAAGCTTTCTTT
.,14,TRBD2,TRBJ2-2,TRBV28,CASIPPGGTGELFF,TGTGCCAGCATCCCACCGGGGGGCACCGGGGAGCTGTTTTTT
.,14,TRBD1,TRBJ1-2,TRBV6-4,CASRPTGTNYGYTF,TGTGCCAGCAGACCGACAGGGACGAACTATGGCTACACCTTC
.,12,.,TRBJ2-1,TRBV12-3/TRBV12-4,CASSSDIREQFF,TGTGCCAGCAGTTCGGACATACGGGAGCAGTTCTTC
.,20,.,TRBJ2-6,TRBV28,CASSFSFSKGSRSGANVLTF,TGTGCCAGCAGTTTCTCGTTTTCTAAGGGGTCCCGCTCTGGGGCCAACGTCCTGACTTTC
.,17,TRBD2,TRBJ2-2,TRBV7-3,CASSSPLAGGPTGELFF,TGTGCCAGCAGCTCCCCCCTAGCGGGGGGGCCGACCGGGGAGCTGTTTTTT
.,15,TRBD1,TRBJ2-7,TRBV27,CASSYRGRLSYEQYF,TGTGCCAGCAGTTACAGGGGGCGTCTTTCTTACGAGCAGTACTTC
.,14,TRBD2,TRBJ2-7,TRBV28,CASSSAGGSYEQYF,TGTGCCAGCAGTTCAGCGGGAGGGAGCTACGAGCAGTACTTC
.,15,TRBD1,TRBJ2-3,TRBV5-1,CASSNGTGRTDTQYF,TGCGCCAGCAGCAACGGGACAGGTCGCACAGATACGCAGTATTTT
.,15,.,TRBJ1-1,TRBV4-2,CASSQDWHMNTEAFF,TGTGCCAGCAGCCAAGATTGGCACATGAACACTGAAGCTTTCTTT
.,17,TRBD2,TRBJ2-1,TRBV3-1/TRBV3-2,CASSQGKGLAGGGEQFF,TGTGCCAGCAGCCAAGGCAAGGGACTAGCGGGAGGGGGTGAGCAGTTCTTC
.,15,TRBD1,TRBJ1-1,TRBV4-2,CASSRGQGMNTEAFF,TGTGCCAGCAGCCGGGGACAGGGAATGAACACTGAAGCTTTCTTT
.,15,TRBD1,TRBJ2-7,TRBV28,CASSTPGQGSYEQYF,TGTGCCAGCAGTACTCCGGGACAGGGGTCGTACGAGCAGTACTTC
.,16,.,TRBJ1-2,TRBV2,CASSEYARAINYGYTF,TGTGCCAGCAGTGAATACGCCAGGGCGATTAACTATGGCTACACCTTC
.,13,.,TRBJ2-7,TRBV7-2,CASRRQTSYEQYF,TGTGCCAGCAGACGACAGACCTCCTACGAGCAGTACTTC
.,15,TRBD2,TRBJ2-1,TRBV9,CASQPTSGSYNEQFF,TGTGCCAGCCAACCGACTAGCGGGAGCTACAATGAGCAGTTCTTC
.,14,.,TRBJ1-1,TRBV28,CASSLTGIGTEAFF,TGTGCCAGCAGTCTAACAGGGATCGGCACTGAAGCTTTCTTT
.,16,TRBD1,TRBJ1-1,TRBV18,CASSSTGAMRDTEAFF,TGTGCCAGCTCATCTACAGGGGCCATGCGGGACACTGAAGCTTTCTTT